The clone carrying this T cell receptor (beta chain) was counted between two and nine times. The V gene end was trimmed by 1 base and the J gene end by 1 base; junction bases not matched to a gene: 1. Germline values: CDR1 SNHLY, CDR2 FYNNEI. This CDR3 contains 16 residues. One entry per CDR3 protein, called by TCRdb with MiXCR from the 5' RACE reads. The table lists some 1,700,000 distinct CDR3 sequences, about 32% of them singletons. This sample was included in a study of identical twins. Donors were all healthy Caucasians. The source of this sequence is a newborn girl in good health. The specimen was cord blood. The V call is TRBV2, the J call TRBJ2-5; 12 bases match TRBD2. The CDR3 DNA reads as TGTGCCAGCAGTGAAGGACTAGCGGGAGCCCAAGAGACCCAGTACTTC. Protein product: CASSEGLAGAQETQYF.